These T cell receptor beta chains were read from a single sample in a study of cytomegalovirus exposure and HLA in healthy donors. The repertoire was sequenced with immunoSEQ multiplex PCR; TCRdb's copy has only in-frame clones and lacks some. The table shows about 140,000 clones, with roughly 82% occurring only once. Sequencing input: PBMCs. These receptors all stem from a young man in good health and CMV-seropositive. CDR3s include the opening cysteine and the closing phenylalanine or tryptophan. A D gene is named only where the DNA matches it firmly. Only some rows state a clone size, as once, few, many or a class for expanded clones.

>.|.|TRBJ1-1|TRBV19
CASSMEGLRNTEAFF
TGTGCCAGTAGTATGGAGGGGCTGCGGAACACTGAAGCTTTCTTT
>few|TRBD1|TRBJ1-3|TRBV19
CASTSRTGEAGNTIYF
TGTGCCAGTACCTCACGGACAGGGGAGGCTGGAAACACCATATATTTT
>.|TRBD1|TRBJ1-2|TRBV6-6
CASRADRGDGYTF
TGTGCCAGCAGGGCGGACAGGGGTGATGGCTACACCTTC
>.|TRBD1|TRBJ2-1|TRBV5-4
CASSHPDRGNEQFF
TGTGCCAGCAGCCATCCGGACAGGGGCAATGAGCAGTTCTTC
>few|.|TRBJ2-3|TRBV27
CASTVLDTQYF
TGTGCCAGCACCGTACTAGATACGCAGTATTTT
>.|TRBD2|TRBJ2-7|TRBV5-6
CASSLRSGSLEQYF
TGTGCCAGCAGCTTGCGTAGCGGGAGTCTCGAGCAGTACTTC
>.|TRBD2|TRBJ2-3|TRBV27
CASSLAGGNPDTQYF
TGTGCCAGCAGTCTAGCGGGAGGGAACCCAGATACGCAGTATTTT
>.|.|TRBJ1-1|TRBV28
CASSPLGGIRTEAFF
TGTGCCAGCAGCCCCCTGGGGGGAATAAGAACTGAAGCTTTCTTT
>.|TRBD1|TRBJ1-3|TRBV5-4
CASSVRQGAKGNTIYF
TGTGCCAGCAGCGTCCGACAGGGGGCGAAAGGAAACACCATATATTTT
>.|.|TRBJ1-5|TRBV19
CASTLTGYSNQPQHF
TGTGCCAGTACCCTCACAGGGTATAGCAATCAGCCCCAGCATTTT
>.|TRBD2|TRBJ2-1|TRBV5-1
CASSLGLARSSYNEQFF
TGCGCCAGCAGCTTAGGACTAGCGAGAAGTTCCTACAATGAGCAGTTCTTC
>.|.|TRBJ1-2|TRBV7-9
CASSLENTGPRGYTF
TGTGCCAGCAGCTTAGAAAATACAGGGCCGAGGGGCTACACCTTC
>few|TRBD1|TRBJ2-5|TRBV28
CASSGQGVETQYF
TGTGCCAGCAGTGGACAGGGGGTCGAGACCCAGTACTTC
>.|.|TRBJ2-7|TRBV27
CASSPRGGPYEQYF
TGTGCCAGCAGTCCGAGGGGGGGACCCTACGAGCAGTACTTC
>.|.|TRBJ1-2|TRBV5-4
CASSLEGNYGYTF
TGTGCCAGCAGCTTGGAGGGGAACTATGGCTACACCTTC
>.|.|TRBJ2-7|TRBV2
CASSGGLGAFTYEQYF
TGTGCCAGCAGTGGGGGTCTGGGGGCTTTTACCTACGAGCAGTACTTC
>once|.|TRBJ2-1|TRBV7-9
CASSLGQQYNNEQFF
TGTGCCAGCAGCCTCGGACAGCAGTACAACAATGAGCAGTTCTTC
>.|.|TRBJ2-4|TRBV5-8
CARKSFTQQGFSNIQYF
TGTGCCAGAAAATCCTTTACCCAACAGGGATTCTCAAACATTCAGTACTTC
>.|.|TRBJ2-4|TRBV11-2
CASSLVGGAKNIQYF
TGTGCCAGCAGCTTAGTGGGGGGAGCCAAAAACATTCAGTACTTC
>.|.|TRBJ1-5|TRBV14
CASSQLGGAKVQPQHF
TGTGCCAGCAGTCAGTTAGGGGGGGCCAAAGTACAGCCCCAGCATTTT
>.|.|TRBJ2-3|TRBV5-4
CASSLGGTDTQYF
TGTGCCAGCAGCTTGGGCGGCACAGATACGCAGTATTTT
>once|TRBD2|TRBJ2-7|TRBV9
CASSVSGTSGYEQYF
TGTGCCAGCAGCGTGTCCGGGACTAGCGGATACGAGCAGTACTTC
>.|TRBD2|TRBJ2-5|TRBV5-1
CASSTDIAGVETQYF
TGCGCCAGCAGCACTGATATAGCGGGAGTGGAGACCCAGTACTTC
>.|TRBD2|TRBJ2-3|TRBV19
CASIASGYTDTQYF
TGTGCCAGTATCGCTAGCGGGTACACAGATACGCAGTATTTT
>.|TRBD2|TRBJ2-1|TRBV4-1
CASSQVLAGVPYNEQFF
TGCGCCAGCAGCCAAGTCCTAGCGGGAGTTCCCTACAATGAGCAGTTCTTC
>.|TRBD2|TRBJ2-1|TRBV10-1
CASSEVGGPGEQFF
TGCGCCAGCAGTGAGGTGGGAGGGCCCGGTGAGCAGTTCTTC
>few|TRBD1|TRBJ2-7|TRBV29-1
CSGGQGAYEQYF
TGCAGCGGTGGACAGGGAGCCTACGAGCAGTACTTC
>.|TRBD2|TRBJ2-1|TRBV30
CAWSVQGGNEQFF
TGTGCCTGGAGTGTCCAGGGAGGGAATGAGCAGTTCTTC